The entry below gives a single T cell receptor (beta chain) sequence along with its context. The entry originates in a study of cytomegalovirus exposure and HLA in healthy donors. Vbeta (60) and Jbeta (13) primers were used in the PCR. This table comes from immunoSEQ multiplex PCR, and its TCRdb copy is limited to in-frame clones, with some not included. The sample lists approximately 200,000 clones, 82% occurring once. The CDR3 is made up of 13 amino acids. V lost 6 bases and J 3 bases, leaving 11 bases between the germline ends. Germline V gene sequence: CDR1 PRHDT, CDR2 FYEKMQ (reference sequence).

The chain couples TRBV13 to TRBJ1-2; D gene unclear. The sample consisted of PBMCs. The TCR sequence derives from a boy between 2 and 15 years old in good health and CMV-seronegative. DNA for the CDR3: TGTGCCAGCAGACCGCCGAGAGACTATGGCTACACCTTC. Translating it yields CASRPPRDYGYTF.